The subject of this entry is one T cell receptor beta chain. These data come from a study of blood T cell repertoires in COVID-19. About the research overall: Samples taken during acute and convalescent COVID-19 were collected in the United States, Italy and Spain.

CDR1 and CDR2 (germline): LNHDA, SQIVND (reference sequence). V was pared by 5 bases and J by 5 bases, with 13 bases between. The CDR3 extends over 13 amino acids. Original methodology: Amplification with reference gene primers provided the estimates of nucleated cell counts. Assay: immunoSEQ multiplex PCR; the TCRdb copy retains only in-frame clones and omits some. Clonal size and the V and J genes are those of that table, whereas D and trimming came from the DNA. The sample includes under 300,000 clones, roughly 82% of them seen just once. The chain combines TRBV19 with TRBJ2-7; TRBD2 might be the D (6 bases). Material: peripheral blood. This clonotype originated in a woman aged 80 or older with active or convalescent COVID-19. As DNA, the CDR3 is TGTGCCAGTAGTGGGACGGGGGACCACGAGCAGTACTTC. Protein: CASSGTGDHEQYF.